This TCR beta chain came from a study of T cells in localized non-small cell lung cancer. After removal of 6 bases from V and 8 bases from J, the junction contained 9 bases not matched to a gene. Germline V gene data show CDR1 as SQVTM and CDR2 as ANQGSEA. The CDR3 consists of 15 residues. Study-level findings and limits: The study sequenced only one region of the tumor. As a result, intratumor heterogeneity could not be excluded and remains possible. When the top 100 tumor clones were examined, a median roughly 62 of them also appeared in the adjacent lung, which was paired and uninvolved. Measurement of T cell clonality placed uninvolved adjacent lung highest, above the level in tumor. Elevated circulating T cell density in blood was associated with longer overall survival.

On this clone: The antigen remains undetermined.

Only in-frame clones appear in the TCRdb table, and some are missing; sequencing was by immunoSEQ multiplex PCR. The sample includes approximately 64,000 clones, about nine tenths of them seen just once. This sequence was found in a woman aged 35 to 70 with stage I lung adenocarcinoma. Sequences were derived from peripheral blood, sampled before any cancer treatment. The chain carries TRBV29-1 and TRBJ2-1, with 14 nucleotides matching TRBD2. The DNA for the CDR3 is TGCAGCGTAGACAAAGGACTAGCGGGGGGTCATGAGCAGTTCTTC. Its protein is CSVDKGLAGGHEQFF.